The sequence of this TCR beta chain was determined in a study of OX40 agonist ivuxolimab in advanced cancers. Study summary: Partial responses were achieved by three patients: one hepatocellular carcinoma, two cutaneous melanoma.

Germline-derived CDR1 and CDR2 are KGHSH and LQKENI. There are 16 residues in the CDR3. V dropped 3 bases and J dropped 9 bases, with 18 bases sitting between them. Using immunoSEQ multiplex PCR, the repertoire was profiled, and TCRdb retains in-frame clones only, with some absent. The data show some 86,000 clones, about 90% seen once. Study-wide findings and caveats: Also showing low normalized T-cell clonal expansion were some of the nonresponders.

In the case of this clone: Its antigen remains unknown.

The receptor comes from an adult with an advanced solid tumor such as melanoma, head and neck, liver or kidney cancer. The material sequenced was CD4+ or CD8+ T cells sorted from blood, taken in a trial of the OX40 agonist ivuxolimab. V and J are TRBV18 and TRBJ1-6; D remains ambiguous. CDR3 sequence reads: CASSPIGPGTPSPLHF. CDR3 nucleotides: TGTGCCAGCTCACCTATTGGGCCGGGAACTCCTTCACCCCTCCACTTT.